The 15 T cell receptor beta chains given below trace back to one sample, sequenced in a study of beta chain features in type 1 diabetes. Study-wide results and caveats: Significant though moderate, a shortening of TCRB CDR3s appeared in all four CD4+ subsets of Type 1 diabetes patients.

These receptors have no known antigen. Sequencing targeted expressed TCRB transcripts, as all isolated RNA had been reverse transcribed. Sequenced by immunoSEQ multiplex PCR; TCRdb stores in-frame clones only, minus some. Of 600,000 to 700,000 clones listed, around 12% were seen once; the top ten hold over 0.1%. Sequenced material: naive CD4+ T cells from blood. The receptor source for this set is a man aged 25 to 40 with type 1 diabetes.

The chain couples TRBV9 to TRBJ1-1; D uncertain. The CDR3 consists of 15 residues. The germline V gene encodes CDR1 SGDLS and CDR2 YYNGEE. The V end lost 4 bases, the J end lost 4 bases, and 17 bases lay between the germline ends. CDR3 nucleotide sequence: TGTGCCAGCAGCTTCGGGGAGGCCTCTACCACTGAAGCTTTCTTT. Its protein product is CASSFGEASTTEAFF.

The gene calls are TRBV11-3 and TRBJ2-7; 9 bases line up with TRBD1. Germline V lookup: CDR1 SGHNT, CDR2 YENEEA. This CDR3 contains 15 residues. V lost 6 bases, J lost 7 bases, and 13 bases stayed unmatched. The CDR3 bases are TGTGCCAGCAGTTTACCGGGACAGGGTTTCCTTGAGCAGTACTTC. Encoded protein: CASSLPGQGFLEQYF.

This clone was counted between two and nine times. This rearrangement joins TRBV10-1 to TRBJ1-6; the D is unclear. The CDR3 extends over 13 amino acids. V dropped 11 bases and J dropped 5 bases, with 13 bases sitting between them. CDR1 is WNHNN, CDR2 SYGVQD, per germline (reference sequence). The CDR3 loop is CASRERDNSPLHF. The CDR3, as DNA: TGCGCCTCTCGAGAGCGTGATAATTCACCCCTCCACTTT.

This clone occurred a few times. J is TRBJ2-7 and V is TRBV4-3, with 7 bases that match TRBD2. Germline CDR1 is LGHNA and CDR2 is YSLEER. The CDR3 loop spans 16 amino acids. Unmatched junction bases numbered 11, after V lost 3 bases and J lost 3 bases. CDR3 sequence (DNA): TGCGCCAGCAGCCACTATCTAGCGGCCTACTTCTACGAGCAGTACTTC. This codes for CASSHYLAAYFYEQYF.

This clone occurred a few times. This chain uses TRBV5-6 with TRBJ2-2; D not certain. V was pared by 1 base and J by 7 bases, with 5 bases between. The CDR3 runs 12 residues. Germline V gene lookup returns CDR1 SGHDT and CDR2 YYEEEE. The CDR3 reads CASSLWHGELFF. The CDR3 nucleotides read TGTGCCAGCAGCTTGTGGCACGGGGAGCTGTTTTTT.

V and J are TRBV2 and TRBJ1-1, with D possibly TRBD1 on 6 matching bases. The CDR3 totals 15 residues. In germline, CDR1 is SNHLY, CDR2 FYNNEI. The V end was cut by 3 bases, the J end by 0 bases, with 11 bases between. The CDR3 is CASSDHDRMNTEAFF. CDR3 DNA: TGTGCCAGCAGTGATCACGACAGGATGAACACTGAAGCTTTCTTT.

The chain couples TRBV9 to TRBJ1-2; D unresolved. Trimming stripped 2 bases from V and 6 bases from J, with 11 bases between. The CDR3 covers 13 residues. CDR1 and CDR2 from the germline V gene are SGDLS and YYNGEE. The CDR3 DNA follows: TGTGCCAGCAGCGTTCTCGTAGGGAATGGCTACACCTTC. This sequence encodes CASSVLVGNGYTF.

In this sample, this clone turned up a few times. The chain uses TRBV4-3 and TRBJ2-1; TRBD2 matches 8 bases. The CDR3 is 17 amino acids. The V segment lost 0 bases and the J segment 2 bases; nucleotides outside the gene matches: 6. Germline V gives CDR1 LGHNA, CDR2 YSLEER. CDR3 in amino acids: CASSQESTSGAYNEQFF. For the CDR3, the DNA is TGCGCCAGCAGCCAAGAGAGTACTAGCGGCGCCTACAATGAGCAGTTCTTC.

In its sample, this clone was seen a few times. In DNA form, the CDR3 reads TGTGCCTCTTCCCGGGACACCACCTACGAGCAGTACTTC. Its translation is CASSRDTTYEQYF. This rearrangement joins TRBV6-5 to TRBJ2-7, with a tentative D call TRBD1 (6 bases). There are 13 residues in the CDR3. From germline, CDR1 is MNHEY and CDR2 SVGAGI. Between the trimmed V and J ends, which lost 11 bases and 2 bases, there was a span of 16 bases.

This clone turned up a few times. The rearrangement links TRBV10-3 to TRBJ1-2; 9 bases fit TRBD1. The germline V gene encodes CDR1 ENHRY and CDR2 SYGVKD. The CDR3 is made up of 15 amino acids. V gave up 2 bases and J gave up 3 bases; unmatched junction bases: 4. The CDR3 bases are TGTGCCATCAGTGAGCAACAGGGGGCGGACTATGGCTACACCTTC. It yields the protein CAISEQQGADYGYTF.

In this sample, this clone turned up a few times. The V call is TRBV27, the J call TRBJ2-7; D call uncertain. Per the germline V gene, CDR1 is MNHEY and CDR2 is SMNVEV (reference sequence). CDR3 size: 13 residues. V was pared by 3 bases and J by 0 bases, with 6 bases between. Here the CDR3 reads CASSFGYSYEQYF. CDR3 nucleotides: TGTGCCAGCAGTTTCGGATACTCCTACGAGCAGTACTTC.

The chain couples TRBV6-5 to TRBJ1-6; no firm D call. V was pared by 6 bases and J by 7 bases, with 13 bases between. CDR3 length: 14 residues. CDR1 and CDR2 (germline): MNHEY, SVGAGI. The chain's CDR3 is CASRNGVGNSPLHF. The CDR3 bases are TGTGCCAGCAGAAACGGCGTGGGGAATTCACCCCTCCACTTT.

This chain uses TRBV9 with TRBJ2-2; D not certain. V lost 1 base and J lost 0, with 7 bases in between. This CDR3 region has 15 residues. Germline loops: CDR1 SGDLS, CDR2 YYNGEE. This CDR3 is CASSVQTTNTGELFF. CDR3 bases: TGTGCCAGCAGCGTACAGACCACGAACACCGGGGAGCTGTTTTTT.

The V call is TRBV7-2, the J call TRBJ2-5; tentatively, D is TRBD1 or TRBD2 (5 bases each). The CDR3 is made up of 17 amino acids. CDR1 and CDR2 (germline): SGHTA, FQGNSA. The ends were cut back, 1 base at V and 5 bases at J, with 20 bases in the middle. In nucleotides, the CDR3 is TGTGCCAGCAGCTTAGGAATTGTAGGGGTGCGGAGGGAGACCCAGTACTTC. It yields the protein CASSLGIVGVRRETQYF.

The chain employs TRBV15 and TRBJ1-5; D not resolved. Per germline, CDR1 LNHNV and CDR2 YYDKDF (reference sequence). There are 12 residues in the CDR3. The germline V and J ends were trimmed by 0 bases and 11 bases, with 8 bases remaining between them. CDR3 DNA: TGTGCCACCAGCAGAGATGTAGGCTCCCAGCATTTT. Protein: CATSRDVGSQHF. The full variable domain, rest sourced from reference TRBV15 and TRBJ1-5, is DAMVIQNPRYQVTQFGKPVTLSCSQTLNHNVMYWYQQKSSQAPKLLFHYYDKDFNNEADTPDNFQSRRPNTSFCFLDIRSPGLGDTAMYLCATSRDVGSQHFGDGTRLSIL.